These 20 T cell receptor beta chains came from one sample sequenced in a study of identical twins. TCRdb reanalysed the 5' RACE reads using MiXCR and keeps one entry per CDR3 protein. The sample includes around 670,000 distinct CDR3 sequences, 6% to 6.5% of them seen just once. The source material was naive T cells sorted from blood. These receptors were obtained from a man younger than 35 in good health.

This clonotype was counted a few times. This chain connects TRBV11-2 to TRBJ2-5; perhaps TRBD1 as D (5 bases). V lost 2 bases, J lost 5 bases, and 9 bases lay in between. Germline V gene lookup returns CDR1 SGHAT and CDR2 FQNNGV. The CDR3 is 13 residues long. The CDR3 loop reads CASSLWGAETQYF. DNA for the CDR3: TGTGCCAGCAGCTTATGGGGCGCCGAGACCCAGTACTTC.

This clonotype was picked up a small number of times. Here the CDR3 DNA reads TGTGCCAGCGCCGCGGGTGCCAACGTCCTGACTTTC. It translates to CASAAGANVLTF. J is TRBJ2-6 and V is TRBV2, with D perhaps matching TRBD2 (5 bases). The germline V gene encodes CDR1 SNHLY and CDR2 FYNNEI. V was clipped by 8 bases and J by 7 bases, with 9 bases between them. The CDR3 totals 12 residues.

This clonotype appeared many times. The gene calls are TRBV28 and TRBJ1-4; no definite D call. The germline gives CDR1 MDHEN, CDR2 SYDVKM. The CDR3 is made up of 13 amino acids. The V end was cut by 8 bases, the J end by 0 bases, with 7 bases between. The CDR3 bases are TGTGCCAGCGGTTCGGCAACTAATGAAAAACTGTTTTTT. It is translated as CASGSATNEKLFF.

In this sample, this clonotype turned up a few times. The chain recombines TRBV4-1 with TRBJ2-1; 10 bases are shared with TRBD2. The CDR3 length is 17 residues. The germline V gene encodes CDR1 MGHRA and CDR2 YSYEKL. V gave up 0 bases and J gave up 2 bases; unmatched junction bases: 4. The CDR3 DNA reads as TGCGCCAGCAGCCAAGAAGGCGGACTAGCGGCCTACAATGAGCAGTTCTTC. Translation: CASSQEGGLAAYNEQFF.

In this sample, this clonotype turned up many times. This CDR3 reads CASSLERNSYNEQFF. For the CDR3, the DNA is TGTGCCAGCAGCTTGGAGCGGAACTCCTACAATGAGCAGTTCTTC. This chain links TRBV5-5 with TRBJ2-1, with D tentatively TRBD2 (5 bases). Per the germline V gene, CDR1 is SGHKS and CDR2 is YYEKEE (reference sequence). The V end lost 0 bases, the J end lost 0 bases, and 7 bases lay between the germline ends. There are 15 residues in the CDR3.

This clonotype was detected only a few times. The genes are TRBV5-1 and TRBJ2-5; D perhaps matches TRBD2 (5 bases). The CDR3 has 14 amino acids. Germline V gives CDR1 SGHRS, CDR2 YFSETQ. Trimming took 7 bases from V and 5 from J, leaving 18 bases between them. CDR3 region: CASRRGSGEETQYF. The DNA for the CDR3 is TGCGCCAGCCGTCGGGGAAGCGGAGAGGAGACCCAGTACTTC.

The sample holds many counts of this clonotype. This CDR3 is CSARVWGGQETQYF. The CDR3 coding sequence is TGCAGTGCTAGAGTGTGGGGGGGCCAAGAGACCCAGTACTTC. The chain recombines TRBV20-1 with TRBJ2-5; the match to TRBD2 covers 7 bases. The CDR3 runs to 14 residues. Germline V CDR1 and CDR2: DFQATT, SNEGSKA (reference sequence). V lost 1 base and J lost 1; bases outside the gene matches: 3.

This clonotype was seen many times. This chain uses TRBV20-1 with TRBJ2-2, with 8 bases fitting TRBD2. From germline, CDR1 is DFQATT and CDR2 SNEGSKA (reference sequence). V trimming: 4 bases; J trimming: 6 bases; junction bases outside the gene matches: 13. The CDR3 contains 16 residues. CDR3: CSAKRSTGRAAGELFF. CDR3 bases: TGCAGTGCTAAGCGGTCTACCGGGAGGGCCGCCGGGGAGCTGTTTTTT.

This clonotype was counted a few times. The genes are TRBV15 and TRBJ1-2; D not certain. Trimming shortened V by 6 bases and J by 3 bases, and 17 bases separated the two germline ends. CDR1 and CDR2 (germline): LNHNV, YYDKDF (reference sequence). CDR3 length: 15 residues. CDR3 loop: CATSSSGSRDYGYTF. DNA for the CDR3: TGTGCCACCAGTTCATCCGGGAGTAGGGACTATGGCTACACCTTC.

The J gene is TRBJ2-7, the V gene TRBV4-1; 8 nucleotides match TRBD1. Germline V gives CDR1 MGHRA, CDR2 YSYEKL. The CDR3 has 14 residues. The trim removed 4 bases at V and 3 bases at J, leaving 5 bases unmatched. CDR3: CASSRQQGDYEQYV. The DNA of the CDR3 is TGCGCCAGCAGCCGACAACAGGGGGACTACGAGCAGTACGTC.

This clonotype was seen repeatedly, ten times or more. The chain couples TRBV12-3 or TRBV12-4 to TRBJ1-2; possibly TRBD1 for D (6 bases). The length of the CDR3 is 12 residues. Trimming stripped 3 bases from V and 8 bases from J, with 10 bases between. The CDR3 here is CASSFRGGGYTF. The CDR3 region has the DNA TGTGCCAGCAGTTTCAGGGGCGGCGGCTACACCTTC.

This clonotype was seen ten or more times. The chain recombines TRBV12-3 or TRBV12-4 with TRBJ1-1, with TRBD1 identical over 7 bases. The CDR3 runs 14 residues. The V and J ends lost 5 bases and 8 bases, in that order; junction bases with no gene match: 11. CDR3 nucleotides: TGTGCCAGCAGTCCCCGACCGGGACAGTGGGAAGCTTTCTTT. Amino acids: CASSPRPGQWEAFF.

This clonotype was seen more than once but under ten times. The CDR3, as DNA: TGCGCCAGCAAAAACCGGGACAAGAACACTGAAGCTTTCTTT. Translation: CASKNRDKNTEAFF. V usage is TRBV5-1 and J usage is TRBJ1-1, with D perhaps matching TRBD1 (6 bases). Germline CDR1 SGHRS, CDR2 YFSETQ. V lost 6 bases and J 1 base, leaving 13 bases between the germline ends. CDR3 length: 14 residues.

This clonotype was observed at least ten times. This rearrangement joins TRBV12-3 or TRBV12-4 to TRBJ1-4; no reliable D call. Trimming removed 4 bases at V and 0 bases at J, with 9 bases between. This CDR3 spans 15 amino acids. The DNA of the CDR3 is TGTGCCAGCAGTTCAGAGATTGCAACTAATGAAAAACTGTTTTTT. Protein product: CASSSEIATNEKLFF.

The J gene is TRBJ2-7, the V gene TRBV5-5; D not resolved. From germline, CDR1 is SGHKS and CDR2 YYEKEE (reference sequence). Trimming took 4 bases from V and 3 from J, leaving 11 bases between them. CDR3 length: 13 residues. Written as DNA, the CDR3 is TGTGCCAGCAGCCCTAAGCCGAGCTACGAGCAGTACGTC. Translating gives CASSPKPSYEQYV.

This clonotype was observed at least ten times. The genes are TRBV29-1 and TRBJ2-5; 9 nucleotides agree with TRBD2. Germline V gene lookup returns CDR1 SQVTM and CDR2 ANQGSEA. V was clipped by 7 bases and J by 5 bases; unmatched bases: 11. The length of the CDR3 is 14 residues. This CDR3 reads CSAQIAGAGETQYF. The CDR3 DNA reads TGCAGCGCTCAGATAGCGGGAGCCGGGGAGACCCAGTACTTC.

The V and J genes are TRBV2 and TRBJ1-1; 10 nucleotides line up with TRBD1. Germline CDR1 SNHLY, CDR2 FYNNEI. This CDR3 is 16 amino acids long. V lost 10 bases to trimming and J lost 0 bases; unmatched junction nucleotides: 11. CDR3 DNA sequence: TGTGCCACCCAGCCAGGGACAGGGGTTATGAACACTGAAGCTTTCTTT. This encodes CATQPGTGVMNTEAFF.

This clonotype was detected ten times or more. This chain links TRBV20-1 with TRBJ2-7; 15 positions match TRBD2. The CDR3 spans 16 residues. V lost 5 bases, J lost 2 bases, and 7 bases stayed unmatched. The germline CDR1 and CDR2 sequences are DFQATT and SNEGSKA (reference sequence). CDR3 DNA: TGCAGTGCTGTTGGGACTAGCGGGAGGCTGGCCTACGAGCAGTACTTC. It codes for CSAVGTSGRLAYEQYF.

This clonotype was detected many times. The gene calls are TRBV29-1 and TRBJ2-7; D gene uncertain. This CDR3 spans 12 amino acids. Looked up from germline, CDR1 is SQVTM and CDR2 is ANQGSEA. Trimming took off 5 bases at V and 6 bases at J, with 14 bases between the two ends. The CDR3 spells CSVQVRFLEQYF. In DNA form, the CDR3 reads TGCAGCGTTCAAGTCAGATTTCTCGAGCAGTACTTC.

This clonotype showed up many times. The rearrangement links TRBV6-2 or TRBV6-3 to TRBJ2-7; TRBD2 is a possible D gene (6 bases). The CDR3 is made up of 18 amino acids. The germline V gene has CDR1 MNHEY and CDR2 SVGEGT. V lost 1 base, J lost 0 bases, and 19 bases lay in between. As DNA, the CDR3 is TGTGCCAGCAGTTACTTTTCTCCCCTAGCGCCTAACTCCTACGAGCAGTACTTC. Its protein is CASSYFSPLAPNSYEQYF.